This record concerns one T cell receptor beta chain sequence. The antigen remains unidentified. This sample is part of a study of immune evolution from preneoplasia to lung adenocarcinoma. Study-wide context: HLA loss of heterozygosity: under 7.5% AIS, about 15% MIA, about 30% ADC, none AAH. Study-wide results and caveats: Compared with EGFR-mutant or double wild-type lesions, KRAS-mutant nodules were more clonal. Clonality was highest in normal lung, lower in later-stage lesions apparently. Normal lung had the highest top T cell clone frequencies.

The repertoire was sequenced with immunoSEQ multiplex PCR; TCRdb's copy has only in-frame clones and lacks some. The table lists roughly 7,000 clones, 75% to 90% of them singletons. Trimming took 5 bases from V and 7 from J, leaving 9 bases between them. CDR1 SEHNR and CDR2 FQNEAQ come from the germline V gene (reference sequence). This CDR3 has 11 residues. The specimen sequenced was FFPE invasive lung adenocarcinoma tissue. The chain is built from TRBV7-9 and TRBJ2-7; D uncertain. The sequence was obtained from a person between 55 and 69 years old with lung adenocarcinoma. This chain's CDR3 is CASSASREQYF. For the CDR3, the DNA is TGTGCCAGCAGCGCATCAAGGGAGCAGTACTTC.